One sample yielded the 29 T cell receptor beta chains listed below, sequenced in a study of identifying expanded T cells in peripheral blood. The repertoire was sequenced with immunoSEQ multiplex PCR; TCRdb's copy has only in-frame clones and lacks some. The sample lists approximately 97,000 clones, around 88% occurring once. Sequencing was done on a sample of blood. The receptors originated from a person between 18 and 75 years old in good health.

The rearrangement joins TRBV4-1 to TRBJ1-2; D is perhaps TRBD1 (5 bases). The V and J ends lost 1 base and 6 bases respectively, with 9 bases between them. The CDR3 has 13 amino acids. Looked up from germline, CDR1 is MGHRA and CDR2 is YSYEKL. The DNA of the CDR3 is TGCGCCAGCAGCCAAGGGGGACTCCATGGCTACACCTTC. Translated: CASSQGGLHGYTF.

This sequence joins TRBV2 and TRBJ2-7; 10 bases align to TRBD1. This CDR3 region has 13 residues. Germline V lookup: CDR1 SNHLY, CDR2 FYNNEI. The trim removed 6 bases at V and 8 bases at J, leaving 7 bases unmatched. The CDR3 spells CASRPGQGFKQYF. CDR3 DNA sequence: TGTGCCAGCAGACCGGGACAGGGGTTTAAGCAGTACTTC. Full variable domain (remainder filled in from reference TRBV2 and TRBJ2-7): EPEVTQTPSHQVTQMGQEVILRCVPISNHLYFYWYRQILGQKVEFLVSFYNNEISEKSEIFDDQFSVERPDGSNFTLKIRSTKLEDSAMYFCASRPGQGFKQYFGPGTRLTVT.

The chain recombines TRBV6-1 with TRBJ1-1; unclear D gene. V dropped 2 bases and J dropped 4 bases, with 11 bases sitting between them. The CDR3 is 14 amino acids. Germline values: CDR1 MNHNS, CDR2 SASEGT. Here the CDR3 reads CASSEHPRSTEAFF. In nucleotides, the CDR3 is TGTGCCAGCAGTGAACACCCCCGGAGCACTGAAGCTTTCTTT.

This clone was detected only a few times. The genes are TRBV30 and TRBJ1-1, with 8 bases fitting TRBD1. This CDR3 has 14 residues. V dropped 1 base and J dropped 4; count of bases not matched to a gene: 5. The germline V gene encodes CDR1 GTSNPN and CDR2 SVGIG (reference sequence). DNA for the CDR3: TGTGCCTGGAGTGCTGGACAGGGCCTCACTGAAGCTTTCTTT. This translates into CAWSAGQGLTEAFF.

V gene TRBV10-3 combines with J gene TRBJ1-6, with no clear D. Between the trimmed V and J ends, which lost 0 bases and 0 bases, there was a span of 9 bases. Looked up from germline, CDR1 is ENHRY and CDR2 is SYGVKD. The CDR3 loop spans 17 amino acids. The CDR3 DNA reads as TGTGCCATCAGTGAGTCGACTGGGGACTCCTATAATTCACCCCTCCACTTT. Its protein product is CAISESTGDSYNSPLHF.

The V call is TRBV10-1, the J call TRBJ2-2, with unresolved D. Trimming left V 0 bases short and J 0 bases short, with 5 bases between. CDR3 length: 15 residues. Germline V CDR1 and CDR2: WNHNN, SYGVQD (reference sequence). The CDR3 DNA follows: TGCGCCAGCAGTGAGTCGAGATCGAACACCGGGGAGCTGTTTTTT. Translation: CASSESRSNTGELFF.

The chain links TRBV5-4 to TRBJ2-7; D may be TRBD1 (7 bases). Trimming stripped 5 bases from V and 6 bases from J, with 18 bases between. The CDR3 is 14 amino acids. CDR1 is SGHNT and CDR2 is YYREEE in the germline V gene (reference sequence). CDR3 nucleotides: TGTGCCAGCAGTTCATACACAGGGGAGGTCGAGCAGTACTTC. Translating gives CASSSYTGEVEQYF.

This clone was counted once. In DNA, the CDR3 is TGTGCCAGCAGCTTACTTGAGGGTTTCTACGAGCAGTACTTC. This translates into CASSLLEGFYEQYF. J is TRBJ2-7 and V is TRBV7-8; D possibly corresponds to TRBD2 (5 bases). The CDR3 is made up of 14 amino acids. The germline V gene encodes CDR1 SGHVS and CDR2 FQNEAQ. V gave up 2 bases and J gave up 3 bases, with 11 bases separating them.

The chain joins TRBV11-2 to TRBJ1-4; 7 bases are shared with TRBD1. Germline V lookup: CDR1 SGHAT, CDR2 FQNNGV. The CDR3 is 13 amino acids. Trimming at V came to 9 bases and at J to 6 bases, leaving 7 bases not matched to a gene. Here the CDR3 DNA reads TGTGCCAGTAACAGGGGAGGGGATGAAAAACTGTTTTTT. As protein: CASNRGGDEKLFF.

The genes are TRBV30 and TRBJ2-3; a weak D match, TRBD2 (5 bases). Germline CDR1 reads GTSNPN; CDR2 reads SVGIG (reference sequence). The CDR3 runs 12 residues. The V end lost 8 bases, the J end lost 2 bases, and 11 bases lay between the germline ends. The CDR3 region has the DNA TGTGCCAGGTCGGGGATCACAGATACGCAGTATTTT. Encoded protein: CARSGITDTQYF.

This rearrangement joins TRBV7-6 to TRBJ2-3, with a weak D call TRBD1 (6 bases). The CDR3 totals 15 residues. Trimming cost V 1 base and J 4 bases, with 12 bases left between them. Germline CDR1 SGHVS, CDR2 FNYEAQ. DNA of the CDR3: TGTGCCAGCAGCTTAGGGACCAAGGGGGCAGATACGCAGTATTTT. Translation gives CASSLGTKGADTQYF.

The genes are TRBV5-1 and TRBJ2-7, with 11 positions matching TRBD1. The CDR3 is 15 residues long. Germline V gene sequence: CDR1 SGHRS, CDR2 YFSETQ. Trimming at V came to 4 bases and at J to 7 bases, leaving 10 bases not matched to a gene. For the CDR3, the DNA is TGCGCCAGCAGCGCATCCGGGACAGGGGGACGGGAGCAGTACTTC. It yields the protein CASSASGTGGREQYF. Filled out from reference TRBV5-1 and TRBJ2-7, the complete variable domain reads KAGVTQTPRYLIKTRGQQVTLSCSPISGHRSVSWYQQTPGQGLQFLFEYFSETQRNKGNFPGRFSGRQFSNSRSEMNVSTLELGDSALYLCASSASGTGGREQYFGPGTRLTVT.

The rearrangement links TRBV2 to TRBJ2-2; no clear D gene. V lost 3 bases to trimming and J lost 8 bases, with 10 bases between them. The CDR3 covers 13 residues. In germline, CDR1 is SNHLY, CDR2 FYNNEI. The CDR3 protein is CASSEAGLGELFF. CDR3 nucleotides: TGTGCCAGCAGTGAGGCCGGATTGGGGGAGCTGTTTTTT.

The chain joins TRBV7-8 to TRBJ2-5, with D perhaps TRBD2 (6 bases). This CDR3 has 15 amino acids. Trimming took off 1 base at V and 3 bases at J, with 12 bases between the two ends. Germline V gene sequence: CDR1 SGHVS, CDR2 FQNEAQ. CDR3 residues: CASSLVFAGKETQYF. In nucleotides, the CDR3 is TGTGCCAGCAGCTTAGTCTTTGCGGGGAAAGAGACCCAGTACTTC.

This chain links TRBV19 with TRBJ1-1; 12 bases line up with TRBD1. The ends lost 7 bases at V and 8 bases at J; junction bases unmatched: 8. CDR3 length: 14 amino acids. CDR1 is LNHDA and CDR2 is SQIVND in the germline V gene (reference sequence). The CDR3 sequence: CASNRDRGLSEAFF. CDR3 in DNA: TGTGCCAGTAACCGGGACAGGGGGCTCTCGGAAGCTTTCTTT.

This clone was detected a few times. This chain connects TRBV5-6 to TRBJ2-4, with a tentative D call TRBD1 (5 bases). There are 15 residues in the CDR3. Germline V gene data show CDR1 as SGHDT and CDR2 as YYEEEE. Trimming removed 2 bases from V and 0 bases from J, with 9 bases in between. In DNA, the CDR3 is TGTGCCAGCAGCTTCAGGGCCTTAGCCAAAAACATTCAGTACTTC. Translation: CASSFRALAKNIQYF. Looking up the rest from reference TRBV5-6 and TRBJ2-4 gives the full variable domain: DAGVTQSPTHLIKTRGQQVTLRCSPKSGHDTVSWYQQALGQGPQFIFQYYEEEERQRGNFPDRFSGHQFPNYSSELNVNALLLGDSALYLCASSFRALAKNIQYFGAGTRLSVL.

CDR3 in DNA: TGTGCCTGGAGTGTGGGGGGACAGGGCCGCTACACCTTC. Translating gives CAWSVGGQGRYTF. The rearrangement links TRBV30 to TRBJ1-2; 9 positions match TRBD1. V shed 0 bases, J shed 9 bases, and the junction held 5 bases outside the gene matches. Germline-derived CDR1 and CDR2 are GTSNPN and SVGIG (reference sequence). This CDR3 region has 13 residues.

CDR3 region: CASSLGGATNEKLFF. The DNA of the CDR3 is TGTGCCAGCAGCTTGGGGGGGGCGACTAATGAAAAACTGTTTTTT. J is TRBJ1-4 and V is TRBV5-4; a possible D gene is TRBD1 (6 bases). The CDR3 runs to 15 residues. Germline values: CDR1 SGHNT, CDR2 YYREEE (reference sequence). V was trimmed by 0 bases and J by 2 bases, leaving 8 bases between them.

This chain joins TRBV7-9 and TRBJ1-4; 10 bases line up with TRBD1. The J segment lost 7 bases and the V segment lost 3 bases, leaving 5 bases of the junction unmatched. The germline CDR1 and CDR2 sequences are SEHNR and FQNEAQ (reference sequence). The CDR3 contains 15 residues. The CDR3 is CASSFGQGVGEKLFF. The CDR3 DNA reads TGTGCCAGCAGCTTCGGACAGGGGGTGGGTGAAAAACTGTTTTTT.

The chain carries TRBV5-1 and TRBJ1-3; no clear D. The CDR3 is 16 residues long. Trimming took off 0 bases at V and 2 bases at J, with 12 bases between the two ends. CDR1 SGHRS and CDR2 YFSETQ come from the germline V gene. This CDR3 is CASSLVARAAGNTIYF. The CDR3 DNA sequence: TGCGCCAGCAGCTTGGTTGCCCGAGCGGCTGGAAACACCATATATTTT. Variable domain in full (rest from reference TRBV5-1 and TRBJ1-3): KAGVTQTPRYLIKTRGQQVTLSCSPISGHRSVSWYQQTPGQGLQFLFEYFSETQRNKGNFPGRFSGRQFSNSRSEMNVSTLELGDSALYLCASSLVARAAGNTIYFGEGSWLTVV.

CDR3 amino acids: CAWSPGLLAGELFF. CDR3 in DNA: TGTGCCTGGAGTCCGGGTCTCCTGGCCGGGGAGCTGTTTTTT. The J gene is TRBJ2-2, the V gene TRBV30; D unresolved. The CDR3 spans 14 residues. Germline CDR1 is GTSNPN and CDR2 is SVGIG (reference sequence). Trimming removed 2 bases at V and 6 bases at J, with 13 bases between.

The chain combines TRBV28 with TRBJ2-5; no firm D call. The CDR3 has 13 amino acids. Trimming took 3 bases from V and 6 from J, leaving 11 bases between them. The germline CDR1 and CDR2 sequences are MDHEN and SYDVKM. The CDR3 coding sequence is TGTGCCAGCAGTTTTGTAGCCCTGAAGACCCAGTACTTC. Protein product: CASSFVALKTQYF.

In its sample, this clone was seen a few times. The chain uses TRBV28 and TRBJ2-7; perhaps TRBD1 as D (6 bases). CDR1 and CDR2 from the germline V gene are MDHEN and SYDVKM. V was clipped by 6 bases and J by 0 bases, with 12 bases between them. The length of the CDR3 is 14 residues. The chain's CDR3 is CASRDKGGSYEQYF. CDR3 DNA: TGTGCCAGCAGAGATAAAGGGGGCTCCTACGAGCAGTACTTC.

V and J are TRBV18 and TRBJ2-1, with D uncertain. This CDR3 is 14 amino acids long. V lost 0 bases, J lost 0 bases, and 3 bases lay in between. In germline, CDR1 is KGHSH, CDR2 LQKENI. The CDR3 bases are TGTGCCAGCTCACCACCAAGCTCCTACAATGAGCAGTTCTTC. Translation gives CASSPPSSYNEQFF.

This chain connects TRBV18 to TRBJ2-1, with D perhaps matching TRBD2 (6 bases). This CDR3 region has 13 residues. Trimming took off 6 bases at V and 16 bases at J, with 22 bases between the two ends. Germline V CDR1 and CDR2: KGHSH, LQKENI. In DNA form, the CDR3 reads TGTGCCAGCTCCCTCGGGACTGCCCGGCCGCATTTCTTC. It codes for CASSLGTARPHFF.

The rearrangement uses TRBV5-1 and TRBJ1-1, with D unresolved. There are 16 residues in the CDR3. Trimming left V 3 bases short and J 0 bases short, with 15 bases between. The germline gives CDR1 SGHRS, CDR2 YFSETQ. This CDR3 reads CASSYYGEAVNTEAFF. CDR3 DNA sequence: TGCGCCAGCAGCTATTATGGGGAGGCTGTGAACACTGAAGCTTTCTTT.

This clone was found once. V usage is TRBV28 and J usage is TRBJ2-7; the D gene is possibly TRBD2 (5 bases). Germline lookup yields CDR1 MDHEN and CDR2 SYDVKM. The CDR3 contains 11 residues. V lost 3 bases, J lost 6 bases, and 6 bases lay in between. This chain's CDR3 is CASSLRAEQYF. Written as DNA, the CDR3 is TGTGCCAGCAGTTTGAGGGCCGAGCAGTACTTC.

The chain has TRBV6-6 and TRBJ1-1; D uncertain. The CDR3 covers 13 residues. V was shortened by 7 bases and J by 0 bases, with 9 bases between the two germline ends. Germline loops: CDR1 MNHNY, CDR2 SVGAGI (reference sequence). The CDR3 sequence: CASNPHMNTEAFF. As DNA, the CDR3 is TGTGCCAGCAACCCACACATGAACACTGAAGCTTTCTTT.

This chain links TRBV2 with TRBJ2-6, with D perhaps TRBD1 (6 bases). Germline V gene lookup returns CDR1 SNHLY and CDR2 FYNNEI. V was trimmed by 4 bases and J by 4 bases, leaving 11 bases between them. The CDR3 extends over 15 amino acids. The CDR3 DNA is TGTGCCAGCAGTGGAGAAGACAGGGGGGCCAACGTCCTGACTTTC. It specifies CASSGEDRGANVLTF.